This TCR beta chain derives from a study of response to subunit inactivated influenza vaccine (dated by TCRdb to the late 2010s). In terms of the full investigation: The study used deep quantitative T cell receptor repertoire profiling to track responses to a trivalent subunit inactivated influenza vaccine.

General study outcomes and caveats: The authors proposed that each seasonal influenza vaccination may bring in only a limited number of new T cells.

V loses 4 bases, J loses 3 bases, and the germline ends lie 25 bases apart. From the cysteine through the phenylalanine, the CDR3 covers 19 amino acids. The CDR3 DNA has 57 bases and is translated from base 1. The library was prepared using RT-PCR. TCRdb lists the instrument as Illumina HiSeq 2500. TCRdb handled the public reads itself, with Q25 trimming in fastp and clone calling in MiXCR, and kept productive beta chains. Entries that share a CDR3 protein sequence are merged under the most common genes and DNA. Counted in this sample were around 190,000 distinct CDR3 sequences; approximately 9.2% of them appeared once. Roughly a tenth of the sample is in the top ten clones. Points on this clonotype: The antigen it recognizes is unknown. No clone much larger than this one lies a single base away; base qualities are absent.

Sample: non-naive T cells sorted from PBMCs, taken on the day of vaccination. Read against the paper, the sample's cell subset or site label means: memory T cell fraction. The receptor's source is a man in his fifties who received an inactivated influenza vaccine. Donor details come from another sample of the same person, matched by shared clones. The sequence joins TRBV6-7 to TRBJ1-5; the D gene assignment is ambiguous. TRBV6-7 is an open reading frame whose function is uncertain. The DNA is as follows: TGTGCCAGCAGTTCGTTAACCTTTACCGGGAGTGCACTCAATCAGCCCCAGCATTTT. It translates to CASSSLTFTGSALNQPQHF.